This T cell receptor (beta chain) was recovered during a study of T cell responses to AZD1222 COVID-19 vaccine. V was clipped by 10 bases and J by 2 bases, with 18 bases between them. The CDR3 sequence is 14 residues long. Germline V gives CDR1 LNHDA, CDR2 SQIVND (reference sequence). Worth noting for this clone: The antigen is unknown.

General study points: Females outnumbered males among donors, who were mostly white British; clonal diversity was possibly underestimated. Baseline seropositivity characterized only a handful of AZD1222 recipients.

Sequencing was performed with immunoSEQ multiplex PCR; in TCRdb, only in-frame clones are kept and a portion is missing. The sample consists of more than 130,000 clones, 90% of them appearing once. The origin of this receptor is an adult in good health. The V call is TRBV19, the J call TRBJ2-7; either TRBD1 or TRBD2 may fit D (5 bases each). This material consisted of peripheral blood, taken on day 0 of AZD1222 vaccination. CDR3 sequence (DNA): TGTGCCACCTCTCAAGGGGCGGGTACCTACGAGCAGTACTTC. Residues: CATSQGAGTYEQYF.